The 13 T cell receptor beta chains in this list originate from one sample, sequenced in a study of blood T cell repertoires in COVID-19. Clones were read by immunoSEQ multiplex PCR, and TCRdb kept only the in-frame ones, dropping some. Of some 95,000 clones listed, approximately 90% were seen once; the top ten hold less than 2.5%. Sequencing was carried out using peripheral blood. Every receptor here comes from a human donor with active COVID-19. The donor label of this sample is uncertain.

V usage is TRBV3-1 (or the pseudogene TRBV3-2) and J usage is TRBJ2-2; the D is unclear. CDR1 and CDR2 (germline): LGHDT, YNNKEL (reference sequence). V dropped 6 bases and J dropped 2 bases, with 7 bases sitting between them. The CDR3 sequence is 13 residues long. Written as DNA, the CDR3 is TGTGCCAGCAGAGTACTCAACACCGGGGAGCTGTTTTTT. This codes for CASRVLNTGELFF.

The chain employs TRBV29-1 and TRBJ1-2, with 8 positions matching TRBD1. Germline V gene sequence: CDR1 SQVTM, CDR2 ANQGSEA. The CDR3 is 12 amino acids. V dropped 7 bases and J dropped 5; count of bases not matched to a gene: 6. The CDR3 sequence is CSAGTGGYGYTF. DNA for the CDR3: TGCAGCGCTGGGACAGGAGGGTATGGCTACACCTTC.

The chain uses TRBV6-5 and TRBJ2-7; 7 nucleotides line up with TRBD1. This CDR3 spans 12 amino acids. Germline CDR1 and CDR2: MNHEY and SVGAGI. After removal of 8 bases from V and 2 bases from J, the junction contained 3 bases not matched to a gene. In DNA form, the CDR3 reads TGTGCCAGCCGACAGGGTCCCTACGAGCAGTACTTC. It translates to CASRQGPYEQYF.

The chain employs TRBV7-2 and TRBJ1-1, with D possibly matching TRBD1 (6 bases). V gave up 6 bases and J gave up 4 bases, with 18 bases separating them. From germline, CDR1 is SGHTA and CDR2 FQGNSA. The CDR3 is made up of 15 amino acids. CDR3 amino acids: CASSLVGGLGTEAFF. The CDR3 nucleotides read TGTGCCAGCAGTTTGGTGGGGGGGCTAGGCACTGAAGCTTTCTTT.

The rearrangement uses TRBV3-1 (or the pseudogene TRBV3-2) and TRBJ1-5, with D perhaps matching TRBD1 (6 bases). The CDR3 consists of 14 residues. Germline CDR1 is LGHDT and CDR2 is YNNKEL (reference sequence). Trimming took 4 bases from V and 0 from J, leaving 7 bases between them. CDR3 protein: CASSRDNSNQPQHF. The CDR3 bases are TGTGCCAGCAGCCGGGACAATAGCAATCAGCCCCAGCATTTT.

The rearrangement joins TRBV7-9 to TRBJ2-7, with D tentatively TRBD1 (6 bases). Germline V gene lookup returns CDR1 SEHNR and CDR2 FQNEAQ (reference sequence). The CDR3 totals 14 residues. Trimming left V 3 bases short and J 7 bases short, with 16 bases between. CDR3 in DNA: TGTGCCAGCAGCTTGGCCAGGGGCTGGGGAGAGCAGTACTTC. It encodes CASSLARGWGEQYF.

This clone was seen once. The chain employs TRBV5-1 and TRBJ2-7, with unresolved D. There are 15 residues in the CDR3. Germline V gives CDR1 SGHRS, CDR2 YFSETQ. The V and J ends lost 0 bases and 0 bases respectively, with 10 bases between them. The CDR3 DNA is TGCGCCAGCAGCTTGGATGCCAGCGACTCCTACGAGCAGTACTTC. The encoded protein is CASSLDASDSYEQYF.

The chain joins TRBV6-2 or TRBV6-3 to TRBJ1-2; no reliable D call. Trimming removed 2 bases at V and 2 bases at J, with 3 bases between. CDR3 length: 12 amino acids. The germline gives CDR1 MNHEY, CDR2 SVGEGT. CDR3 in amino acids: CASSYPNYGYTF. For the CDR3, the DNA is TGTGCCAGCAGTTACCCGAACTATGGCTACACCTTC.

J is TRBJ1-4 and V is TRBV19; 7 nucleotides match TRBD1. The germline V gene encodes CDR1 LNHDA and CDR2 SQIVND (reference sequence). With V trimmed by 4 bases and J by 8 bases, 7 bases remained unmatched. This CDR3 has 14 residues. DNA for the CDR3: TGTGCCAGTAGTAGATGGGGACAGAAAGAAAAACTGTTTTTT. Its translation is CASSRWGQKEKLFF.

The chain has TRBV13 and TRBJ2-7; no definite D call. The CDR3 runs 13 residues. The V end lost 4 bases, the J end lost 3 bases, and 10 bases lay between the germline ends. Germline CDR1 reads PRHDT; CDR2 reads FYEKMQ (reference sequence). The CDR3 sequence is CASSSQSVYEQYF. The CDR3 region has the DNA TGTGCCAGCAGCTCCCAGTCAGTCTACGAGCAGTACTTC.

The V gene is TRBV6-4, the J gene TRBJ2-3, with D hard to call. There are 15 residues in the CDR3. Germline values: CDR1 MRHNA, CDR2 SNTAGT. With 0 bases removed from V and 1 base from J, the gap between germline ends came to 8 bases. CDR3 region: CASSDSRSGTDTQYF. CDR3 bases: TGTGCCAGCAGTGACTCGAGGTCGGGCACAGATACGCAGTATTTT.

V is TRBV11-2 and J is TRBJ1-1; TRBD1 might be the D (5 bases). CDR1 and CDR2 from the germline V gene are SGHAT and FQNNGV. The CDR3 has 14 residues. V was pared by 0 bases and J by 1 base, with 6 bases between. DNA for the CDR3: TGTGCCAGCAGCTTAGACAGGGAGAACACTGAAGCTTTCTTT. Translating it yields CASSLDRENTEAFF.

V usage is TRBV11-3 and J usage is TRBJ2-1, with D unclear. CDR3 length: 13 residues. V was shortened by 0 bases and J by 8 bases, with 8 bases between the two germline ends. The germline V gene encodes CDR1 SGHNT and CDR2 YENEEA. Written as DNA, the CDR3 is TGTGCCAGCAGCTTAGACCCTATTTATGAGCAGTTCTTC. Translating gives CASSLDPIYEQFF.